Listed below are T cell receptor beta chains from one sample, sequenced in a study of post-analysis software for immune sequencing data. Via MiXCR, TCRdb re-called the PCR reads, giving one row per CDR3 protein. The data contain 740,000 or so distinct CDR3 sequences, 53% of them singletons. Sequencing was performed on blood. These receptors all stem from a girl under 18 with multiple sclerosis. The CDR3 runs from the conserved cysteine through the conserved F or W. A D gene is named only where the DNA matches it firmly. Some rows have no size entry. The others give once, few or many, or a class for an expanded clone.

V gene: TRBV27
D gene: TRBD1
J gene: TRBJ2-7
clone size: NA
CDR3 protein: CASSSGTGGDEQYF
CDR3 DNA: TGTGCCAGCAGTTCCGGGACAGGGGGTGACGAGCAGTACTTC

V gene: TRBV9
D gene: NA
J gene: TRBJ2-2
clone size: NA
CDR3 protein: CASSWRGTNTGELFF
CDR3 DNA: TGTGCCAGCAGTTGGAGGGGCACGAACACCGGGGAGCTGTTTTTT

V gene: TRBV29-1
D gene: NA
J gene: TRBJ1-5
clone size: NA
CDR3 protein: CSVDLGGNQPQHF
CDR3 DNA: TGCAGCGTTGATTTGGGAGGCAATCAGCCCCAGCATTTT

V gene: TRBV27
D gene: TRBD2
J gene: TRBJ2-1
clone size: NA
CDR3 protein: CASSGIAGVPAYNEQFF
CDR3 DNA: TGTGCCAGCAGTGGGATAGCGGGGGTTCCCGCCTACAATGAGCAGTTCTTC

V gene: TRBV29-1
D gene: NA
J gene: TRBJ1-2
clone size: NA
CDR3 protein: CSVWVGTYGYTF
CDR3 DNA: TGCAGCGTTTGGGTAGGGACCTATGGCTACACCTTC

V gene: TRBV7-3
D gene: NA
J gene: TRBJ2-3
clone size: NA
CDR3 protein: CASSFNGYSTDTQYF
CDR3 DNA: TGTGCCAGCAGCTTTAACGGGTACAGCACAGATACGCAGTATTTT

V gene: TRBV5-1
D gene: NA
J gene: TRBJ2-7
clone size: few
CDR3 protein: CASSLVSGPYEQYF
CDR3 DNA: TGTGCCAGCAGTTTGGTGTCAGGACCCTACGAGCAGTACTTC

V gene: TRBV20-1
D gene: NA
J gene: TRBJ2-3
clone size: NA
CDR3 protein: CSAPSRGADTQYF
CDR3 DNA: TGCAGTGCCCCTAGCAGGGGTGCCGATACGCAGTATTTT

V gene: TRBV29-1
D gene: NA
J gene: TRBJ1-1
clone size: NA
CDR3 protein: CSVEPMNTEAFF
CDR3 DNA: TGCAGCGTTGAGCCCATGAACACTGAAGCTTTCTTT

V gene: TRBV6-5
D gene: NA
J gene: TRBJ2-7
clone size: few
CDR3 protein: CASRRDRSSSYEQYF
CDR3 DNA: TGTGCCAGCCGACGTGACAGGAGTAGCTCCTACGAGCAGTACTTC

V gene: TRBV3-1
D gene: TRBD1
J gene: TRBJ1-3
clone size: NA
CDR3 protein: CASSLKTGGSGNTIYF
CDR3 DNA: TGTGCCAGCAGCCTCAAAACAGGGGGCTCTGGAAACACCATATATTTT